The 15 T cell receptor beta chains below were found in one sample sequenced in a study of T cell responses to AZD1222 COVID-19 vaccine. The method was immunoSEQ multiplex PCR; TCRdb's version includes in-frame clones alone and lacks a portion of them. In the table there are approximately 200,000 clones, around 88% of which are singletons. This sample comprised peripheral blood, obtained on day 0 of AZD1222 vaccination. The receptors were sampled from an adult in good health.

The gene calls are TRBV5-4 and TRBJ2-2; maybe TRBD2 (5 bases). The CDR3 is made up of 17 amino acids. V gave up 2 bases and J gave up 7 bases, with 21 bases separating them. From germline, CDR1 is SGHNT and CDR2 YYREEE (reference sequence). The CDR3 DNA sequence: TGTGCCAGCAGCTTTCTATTAACCGCAGGTCGGGACGGGGAGCTGTTTTTT. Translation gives CASSFLLTAGRDGELFF.

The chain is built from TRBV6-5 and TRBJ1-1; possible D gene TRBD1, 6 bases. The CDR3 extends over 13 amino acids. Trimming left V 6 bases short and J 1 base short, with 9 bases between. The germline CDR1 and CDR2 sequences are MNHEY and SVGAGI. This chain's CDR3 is CASSGTRNTEAFF. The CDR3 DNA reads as TGTGCCAGCAGCGGGACAAGGAACACTGAAGCTTTCTTT.

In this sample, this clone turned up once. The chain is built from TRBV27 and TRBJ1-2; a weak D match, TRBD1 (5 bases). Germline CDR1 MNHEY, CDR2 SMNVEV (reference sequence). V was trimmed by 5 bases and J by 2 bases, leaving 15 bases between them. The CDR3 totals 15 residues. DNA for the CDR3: TGTGCCAGCAGTACTAAGGGACGCCAGAACTATGGCTACACCTTC. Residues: CASSTKGRQNYGYTF.

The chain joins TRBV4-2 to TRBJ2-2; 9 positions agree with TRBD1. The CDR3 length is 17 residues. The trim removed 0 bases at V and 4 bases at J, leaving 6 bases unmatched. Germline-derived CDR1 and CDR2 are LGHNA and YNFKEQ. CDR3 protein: CASSQDLQGAGTGELFF. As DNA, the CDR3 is TGTGCCAGCAGCCAAGATCTACAGGGGGCGGGCACCGGGGAGCTGTTTTTT.

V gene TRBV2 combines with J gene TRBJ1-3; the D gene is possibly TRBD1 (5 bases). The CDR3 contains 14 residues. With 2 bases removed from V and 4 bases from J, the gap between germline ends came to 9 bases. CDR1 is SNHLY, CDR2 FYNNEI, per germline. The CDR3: CASSESREGNTIYF. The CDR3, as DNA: TGTGCCAGCAGTGAAAGCAGGGAAGGAAACACCATATATTTT. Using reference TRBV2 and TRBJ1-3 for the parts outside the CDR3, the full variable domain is EPEVTQTPSHQVTQMGQEVILRCVPISNHLYFYWYRQILGQKVEFLVSFYNNEISEKSEIFDDQFSVERPDGSNFTLKIRSTKLEDSAMYFCASSESREGNTIYFGEGSWLTVV.

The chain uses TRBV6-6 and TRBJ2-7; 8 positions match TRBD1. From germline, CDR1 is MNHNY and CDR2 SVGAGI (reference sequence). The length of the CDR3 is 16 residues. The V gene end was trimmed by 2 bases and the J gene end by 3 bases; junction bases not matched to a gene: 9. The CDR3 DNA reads TGTGCCAGCAGTTACACGGGACAGGCCAACCTCTACGAGCAGTACTTC. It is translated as CASSYTGQANLYEQYF.

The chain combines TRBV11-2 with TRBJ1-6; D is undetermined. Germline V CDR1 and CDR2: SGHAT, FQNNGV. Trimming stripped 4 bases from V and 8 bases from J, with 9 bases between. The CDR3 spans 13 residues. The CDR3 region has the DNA TGTGCCAGCAGCTACCGACGGTATTCACCCCTCCACTTT. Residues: CASSYRRYSPLHF.

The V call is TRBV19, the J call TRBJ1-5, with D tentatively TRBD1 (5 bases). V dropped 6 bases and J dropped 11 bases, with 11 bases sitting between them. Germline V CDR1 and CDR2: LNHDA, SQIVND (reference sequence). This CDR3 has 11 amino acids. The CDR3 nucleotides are TGTGCCAGTAGCAGGGACCGGGCCCAGCATTTT. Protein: CASSRDRAQHF.

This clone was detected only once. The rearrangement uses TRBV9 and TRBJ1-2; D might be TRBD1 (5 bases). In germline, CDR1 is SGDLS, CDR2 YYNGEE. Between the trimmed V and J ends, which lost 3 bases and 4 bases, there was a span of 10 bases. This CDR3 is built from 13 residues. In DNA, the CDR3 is TGTGCCAGCAGCGCGACAGAGCCCTATGGCTACACCTTC. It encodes CASSATEPYGYTF.

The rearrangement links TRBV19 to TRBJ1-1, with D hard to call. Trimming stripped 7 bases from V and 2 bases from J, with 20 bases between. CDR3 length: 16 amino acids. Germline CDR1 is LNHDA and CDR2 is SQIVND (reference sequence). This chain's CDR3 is CASKRRVGSSNTEAFF. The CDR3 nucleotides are TGTGCCAGTAAGCGACGGGTTGGGAGCTCCAACACTGAAGCTTTCTTT. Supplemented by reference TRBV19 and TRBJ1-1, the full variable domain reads DGGITQSPKYLFRKEGQNVTLSCEQNLNHDAMYWYRQDPGQGLRLIYYSQIVNDFQKGDIAEGYSVSREKKESFPLTVTSAQKNPTAFYLCASKRRVGSSNTEAFFGQGTRLTVV.

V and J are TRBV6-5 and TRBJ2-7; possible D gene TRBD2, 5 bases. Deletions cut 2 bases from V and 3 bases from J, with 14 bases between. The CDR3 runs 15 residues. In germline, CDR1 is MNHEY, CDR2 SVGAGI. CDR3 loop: CASSYGTDSFYEQYF. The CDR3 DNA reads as TGTGCCAGCAGTTACGGCACGGACTCCTTCTACGAGCAGTACTTC.

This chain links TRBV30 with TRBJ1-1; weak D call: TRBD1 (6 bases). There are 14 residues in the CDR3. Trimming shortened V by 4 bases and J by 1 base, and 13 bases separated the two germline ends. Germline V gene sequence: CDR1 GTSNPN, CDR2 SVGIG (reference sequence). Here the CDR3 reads CAWTPGGPNTEAFF. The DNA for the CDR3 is TGTGCCTGGACCCCTGGGGGCCCGAACACTGAAGCTTTCTTT.

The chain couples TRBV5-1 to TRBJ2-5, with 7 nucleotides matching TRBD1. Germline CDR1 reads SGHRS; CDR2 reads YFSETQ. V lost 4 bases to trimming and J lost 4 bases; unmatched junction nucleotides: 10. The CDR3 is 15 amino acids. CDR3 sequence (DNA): TGCGCCAGCAGCGACGACAGGGTACAGACAGAGACCCAGTACTTC. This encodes CASSDDRVQTETQYF.

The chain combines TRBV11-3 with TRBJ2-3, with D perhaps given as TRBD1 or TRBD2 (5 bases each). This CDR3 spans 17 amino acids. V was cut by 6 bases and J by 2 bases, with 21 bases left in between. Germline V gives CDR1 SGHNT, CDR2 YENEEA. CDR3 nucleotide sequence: TGTGCCAGCAGTGCCGGGACCTCCCTCGGGGACACAGATACGCAGTATTTT. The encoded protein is CASSAGTSLGDTDTQYF.

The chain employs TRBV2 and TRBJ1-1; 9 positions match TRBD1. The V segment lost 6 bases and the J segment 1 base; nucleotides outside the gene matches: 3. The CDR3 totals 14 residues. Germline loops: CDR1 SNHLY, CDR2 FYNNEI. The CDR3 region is CASRDRGQNTEAFF. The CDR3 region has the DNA TGTGCCAGCAGGGACAGGGGTCAGAACACTGAAGCTTTCTTT.